This T cell receptor (beta chain) was obtained from a study of Ad26.COV2.S vaccination and SARS-CoV-2 variants. The CDR3 spans 14 residues. Trimming pared 5 bases from V and 4 bases from J, leaving 14 bases between. Per germline, CDR1 MNHEY and CDR2 SVGEGT. Measured with immunoSEQ multiplex PCR; TCRdb has only the in-frame clones, and not every one. Among about 350,000 clones listed, roughly nine tenths were seen once. This sequence was found in a human donor who had recovered from COVID-19. This chain joins TRBV6-2 or TRBV6-3 and TRBJ1-1; TRBD1 is a possible D gene (5 bases). Sequenced here: peripheral blood, sampled after recovery from COVID-19. The DNA of the CDR3 is TGTGCCAGCAGTGATCCCGGACAAAGCACTGAAGCTTTCTTT. Translated, it gives CASSDPGQSTEAFF.